This T cell receptor (beta chain) was recovered during a study of read filtering for tumor transcriptome and immune sequencing. For the study at large: Transcriptome libraries were built from DNase-treated RNA. IR-seq gave about 3.5 to 11 million TCR reads per sample; RNA-seq gave 85 to 1273.

This clonotype was recorded many times. Its antigen is not identified. From about 400 ng of RNA, a library with molecular barcoded alpha/delta and beta/gamma adaptors was made. Each CDR3 protein gets one entry after TCRdb re-called the reads with MiXCR. The repertoire holds about 62,000 distinct CDR3 sequences, with around a fifth as singletons. Study findings and constraints: IR-seq captured clonotypes deeper and more reliably than RNA-seq.

This clonotype was obtained from a donor over 35 with multiple myeloma. The sequenced material came from a population of CD138-negative cells sorted from bone marrow.

CDR3 sequence reads: CASSPTGGQGYGYTF. Here the CDR3 DNA reads TGTGCCAGCAGCCCAACAGGGGGGCAGGGCTATGGCTACACCTTC. The chain uses TRBV7-3 and TRBJ1-2, with 8 nucleotides matching TRBD1. Germline CDR1 reads SGHTA; CDR2 reads FQGTGA. There are 15 residues in the CDR3. V lost 5 bases, J lost 4 bases, and 9 bases stayed unmatched.